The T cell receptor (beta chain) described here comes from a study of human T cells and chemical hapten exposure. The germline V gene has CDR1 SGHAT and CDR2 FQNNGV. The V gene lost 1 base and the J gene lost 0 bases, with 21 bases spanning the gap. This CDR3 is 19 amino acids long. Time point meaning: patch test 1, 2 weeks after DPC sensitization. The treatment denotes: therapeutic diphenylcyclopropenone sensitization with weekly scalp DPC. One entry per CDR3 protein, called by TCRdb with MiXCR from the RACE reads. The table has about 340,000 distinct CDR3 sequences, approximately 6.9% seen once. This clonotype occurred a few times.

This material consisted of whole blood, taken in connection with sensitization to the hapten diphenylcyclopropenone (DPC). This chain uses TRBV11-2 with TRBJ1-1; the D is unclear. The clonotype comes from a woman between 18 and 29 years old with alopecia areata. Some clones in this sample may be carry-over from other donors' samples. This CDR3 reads CASSLGLLSSLHLNTEAFF. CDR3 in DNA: TGTGCCAGCAGCTTAGGTCTATTATCCAGTTTGCATTTGAACACTGAAGCTTTCTTT.